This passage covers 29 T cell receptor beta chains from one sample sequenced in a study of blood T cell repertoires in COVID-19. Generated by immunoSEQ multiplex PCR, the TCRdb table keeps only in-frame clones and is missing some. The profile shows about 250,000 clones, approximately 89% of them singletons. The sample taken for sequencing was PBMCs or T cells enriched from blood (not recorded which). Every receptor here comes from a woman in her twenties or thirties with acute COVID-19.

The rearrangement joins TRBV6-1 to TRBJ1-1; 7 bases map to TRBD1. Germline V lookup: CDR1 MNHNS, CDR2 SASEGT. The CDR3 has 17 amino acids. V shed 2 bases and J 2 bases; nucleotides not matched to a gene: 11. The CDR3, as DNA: TGTGCCAGCAGTGAACCATTTGGCGACAGGGCTAACACTGAAGCTTTCTTT. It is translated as CASSEPFGDRANTEAFF.

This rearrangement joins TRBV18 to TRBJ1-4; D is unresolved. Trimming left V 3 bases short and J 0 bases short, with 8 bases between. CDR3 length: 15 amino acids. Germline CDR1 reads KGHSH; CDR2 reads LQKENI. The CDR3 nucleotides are TGTGCCAGCTCACCGGACGGGACAACTAATGAAAAACTGTTTTTT. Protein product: CASSPDGTTNEKLFF.

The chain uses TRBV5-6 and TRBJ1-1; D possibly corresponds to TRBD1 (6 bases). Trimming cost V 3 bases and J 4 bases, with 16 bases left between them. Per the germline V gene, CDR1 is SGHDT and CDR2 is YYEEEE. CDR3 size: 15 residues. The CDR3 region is CASSSAGAVGTEAFF. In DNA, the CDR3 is TGTGCCAGCAGCTCCGCAGGGGCGGTAGGCACTGAAGCTTTCTTT.

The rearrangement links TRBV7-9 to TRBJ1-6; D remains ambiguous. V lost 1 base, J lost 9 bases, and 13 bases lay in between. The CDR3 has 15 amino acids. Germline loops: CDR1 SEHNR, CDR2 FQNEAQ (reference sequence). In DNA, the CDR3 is TGTGCCAGCAGCTTAGACGGCGGGGTTGGTTCACCCCTCCACTTT. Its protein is CASSLDGGVGSPLHF.

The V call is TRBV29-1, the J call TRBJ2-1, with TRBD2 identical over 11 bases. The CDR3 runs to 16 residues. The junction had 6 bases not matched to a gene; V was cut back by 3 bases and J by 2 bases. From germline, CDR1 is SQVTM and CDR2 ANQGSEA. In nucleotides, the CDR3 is TGCAGCGTTGATTCGAGACTAGCGGGGACCTACAATGAGCAGTTCTTC. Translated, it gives CSVDSRLAGTYNEQFF.

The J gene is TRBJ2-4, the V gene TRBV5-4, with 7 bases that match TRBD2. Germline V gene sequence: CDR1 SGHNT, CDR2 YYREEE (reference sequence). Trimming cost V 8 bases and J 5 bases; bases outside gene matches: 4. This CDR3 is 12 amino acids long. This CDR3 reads CASMGGENIQYF. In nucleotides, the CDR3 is TGTGCCAGTATGGGGGGGGAAAACATTCAGTACTTC. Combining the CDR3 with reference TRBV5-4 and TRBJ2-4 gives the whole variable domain ETGVTQSPTHLIKTRGQQVTLRCSSQSGHNTVSWYQQALGQGPQFIFQYYREEENGRGNFPPRFSGLQFPNYSSELNVNALELDDSALYLCASMGGENIQYFGAGTRLSVL.

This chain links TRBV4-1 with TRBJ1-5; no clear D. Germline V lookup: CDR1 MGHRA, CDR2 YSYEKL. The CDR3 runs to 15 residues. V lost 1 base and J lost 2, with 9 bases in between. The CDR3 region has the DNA TGCGCCAGCAGCCAAGGACCCGGGGGCAATCAGCCCCAGCATTTT. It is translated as CASSQGPGGNQPQHF.

CDR3 DNA sequence: TGTGCCAGTAGACCCCCCCAGTGGCAGATCCTCTCTGGAAACACCATATATTTT. It specifies CASRPPQWQILSGNTIYF. This sequence joins TRBV19 and TRBJ1-3; D unresolved. CDR1 is LNHDA and CDR2 is SQIVND in the germline V gene (reference sequence). The CDR3 spans 18 residues. Trimming left V 6 bases short and J 0 bases short, with 21 bases between.

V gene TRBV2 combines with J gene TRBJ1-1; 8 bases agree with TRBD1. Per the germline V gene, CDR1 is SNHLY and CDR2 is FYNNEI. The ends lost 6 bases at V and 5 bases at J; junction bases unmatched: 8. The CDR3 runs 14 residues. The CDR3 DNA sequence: TGTGCCAGCAGGGAACACAGGGGGAATACTGAAGCTTTCTTT. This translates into CASREHRGNTEAFF.

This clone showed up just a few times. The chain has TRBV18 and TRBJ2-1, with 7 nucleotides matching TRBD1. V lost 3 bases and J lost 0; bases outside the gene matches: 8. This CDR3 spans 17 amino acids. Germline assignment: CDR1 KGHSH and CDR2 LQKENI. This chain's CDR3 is CASSPWGQLSSYNEQFF. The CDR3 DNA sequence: TGTGCCAGCTCACCCTGGGGACAGCTGAGCTCCTACAATGAGCAGTTCTTC.

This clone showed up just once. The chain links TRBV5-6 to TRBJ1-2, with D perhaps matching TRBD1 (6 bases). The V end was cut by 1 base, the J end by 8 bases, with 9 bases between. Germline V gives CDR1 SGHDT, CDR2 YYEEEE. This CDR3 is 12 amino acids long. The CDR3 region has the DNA TGTGCCAGCAGCTTGACAGGGACCGGCTACACCTTC. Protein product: CASSLTGTGYTF.

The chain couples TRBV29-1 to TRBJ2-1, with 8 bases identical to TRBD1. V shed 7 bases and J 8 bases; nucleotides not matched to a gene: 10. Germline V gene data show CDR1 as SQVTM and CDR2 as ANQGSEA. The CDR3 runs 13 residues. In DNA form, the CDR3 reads TGCAGCGGATCGGACAGGGCGGGCGATGAGCAGTTCTTC. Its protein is CSGSDRAGDEQFF.

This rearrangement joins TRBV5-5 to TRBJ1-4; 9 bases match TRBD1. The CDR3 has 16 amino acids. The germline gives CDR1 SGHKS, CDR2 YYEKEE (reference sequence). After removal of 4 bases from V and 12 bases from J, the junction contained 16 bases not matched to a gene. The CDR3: CASSTFGQGPEGELFF. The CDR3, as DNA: TGTGCCAGCAGCACTTTCGGACAGGGGCCTGAAGGAGAACTGTTTTTT.

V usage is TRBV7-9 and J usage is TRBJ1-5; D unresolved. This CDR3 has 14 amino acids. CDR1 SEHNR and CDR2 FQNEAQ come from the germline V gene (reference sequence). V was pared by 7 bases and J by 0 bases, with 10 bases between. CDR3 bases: TGTGCCAGCACAAAAGACGGTAGCAATCAGCCCCAGCATTTT. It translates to CASTKDGSNQPQHF.

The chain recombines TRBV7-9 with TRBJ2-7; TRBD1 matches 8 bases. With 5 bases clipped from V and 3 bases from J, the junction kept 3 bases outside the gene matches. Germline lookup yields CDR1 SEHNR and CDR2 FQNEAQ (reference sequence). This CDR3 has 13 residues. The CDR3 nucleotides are TGTGCCAGCAGCCCCGGACAGGGCTACGAGCAGTACTTC. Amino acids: CASSPGQGYEQYF.

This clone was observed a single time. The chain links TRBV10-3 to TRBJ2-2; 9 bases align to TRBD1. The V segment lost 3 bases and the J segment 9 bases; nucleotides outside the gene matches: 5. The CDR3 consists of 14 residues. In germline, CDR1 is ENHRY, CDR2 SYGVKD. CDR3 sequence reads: CAISEGDRDRELFF. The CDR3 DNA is TGTGCCATCAGTGAAGGGGACAGGGACCGGGAGCTGTTTTTT.

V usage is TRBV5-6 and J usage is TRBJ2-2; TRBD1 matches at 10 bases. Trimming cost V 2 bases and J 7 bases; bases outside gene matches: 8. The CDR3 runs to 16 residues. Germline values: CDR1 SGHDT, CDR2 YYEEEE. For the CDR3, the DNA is TGTGCCAGCAGCTTCTTTACCGGGACAGGGGTCGGGGAGCTGTTTTTT. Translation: CASSFFTGTGVGELFF.

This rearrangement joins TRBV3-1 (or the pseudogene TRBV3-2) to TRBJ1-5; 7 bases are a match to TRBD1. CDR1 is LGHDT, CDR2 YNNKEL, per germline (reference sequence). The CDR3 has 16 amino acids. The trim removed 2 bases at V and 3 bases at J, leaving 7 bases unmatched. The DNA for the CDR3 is TGTGCCAGCAGCCAAAATCCGACAGGGAACAATCAGCCCCAGCATTTT. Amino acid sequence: CASSQNPTGNNQPQHF.

The CDR3 region has the DNA TGCGCCAGCAGCATAGGGGGCGCTATGAACTCTGGGGCCAACGTCCTGACTTTC. As protein: CASSIGGAMNSGANVLTF. V and J are TRBV5-1 and TRBJ2-6; 7 positions agree with TRBD1. The V gene end was trimmed by 4 bases and the J gene end by 0 bases; junction bases not matched to a gene: 10. This CDR3 spans 18 amino acids. Per germline, CDR1 SGHRS and CDR2 YFSETQ.

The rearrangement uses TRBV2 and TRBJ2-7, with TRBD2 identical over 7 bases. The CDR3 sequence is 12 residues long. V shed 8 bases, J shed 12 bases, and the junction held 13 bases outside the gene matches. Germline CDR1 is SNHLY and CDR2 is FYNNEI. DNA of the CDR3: TGTGCCAGCGGGGTGGTTGGGAGGGAAGCGTACTTC. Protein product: CASGVVGREAYF.

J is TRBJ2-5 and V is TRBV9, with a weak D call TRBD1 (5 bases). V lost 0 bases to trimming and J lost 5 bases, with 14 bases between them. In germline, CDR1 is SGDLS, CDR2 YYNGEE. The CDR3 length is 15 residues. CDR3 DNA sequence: TGTGCCAGCAGCGTAGCGGTGGGGCGAGGCGAGACCCAGTACTTC. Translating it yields CASSVAVGRGETQYF.

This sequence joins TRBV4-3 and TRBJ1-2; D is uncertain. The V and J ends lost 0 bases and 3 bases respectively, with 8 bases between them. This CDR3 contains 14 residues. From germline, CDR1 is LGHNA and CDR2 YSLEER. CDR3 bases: TGCGCCAGCAGCCAAGATATGGGAGACTATGGCTACACCTTC. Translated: CASSQDMGDYGYTF.

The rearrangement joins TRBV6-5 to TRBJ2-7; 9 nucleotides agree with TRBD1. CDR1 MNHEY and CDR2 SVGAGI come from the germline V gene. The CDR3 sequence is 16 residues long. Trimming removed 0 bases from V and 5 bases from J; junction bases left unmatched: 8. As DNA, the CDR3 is TGTGCCAGCAGTTACTCACCGGGACAGGGAGGCCACGAGCAGTACTTC. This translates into CASSYSPGQGGHEQYF.

The CDR3 loop reads CASSGSGGHTGELFF. The DNA of the CDR3 is TGTGCCAGCAGCGGTAGCGGGGGGCACACCGGGGAGCTGTTTTTT. The chain joins TRBV2 to TRBJ2-2; TRBD2 agrees at 10 bases. The CDR3 has 15 amino acids. V lost 6 bases, J lost 3 bases, and 4 bases stayed unmatched. Germline values: CDR1 SNHLY, CDR2 FYNNEI.

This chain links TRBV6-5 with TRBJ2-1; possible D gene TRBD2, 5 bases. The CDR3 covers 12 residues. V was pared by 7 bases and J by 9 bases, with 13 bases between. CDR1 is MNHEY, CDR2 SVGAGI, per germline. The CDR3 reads CASIPRAGEQFF. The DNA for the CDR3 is TGTGCCAGCATTCCGCGGGCGGGTGAGCAGTTCTTC.

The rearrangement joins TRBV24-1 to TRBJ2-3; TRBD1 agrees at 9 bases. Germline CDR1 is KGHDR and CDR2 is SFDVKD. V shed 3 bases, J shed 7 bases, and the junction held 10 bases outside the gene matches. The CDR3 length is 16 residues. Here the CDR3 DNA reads TGTGCCACCAGTGATGTGGTGGACAGGGGCGGAAATACGCAGTATTTT. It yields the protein CATSDVVDRGGNTQYF.

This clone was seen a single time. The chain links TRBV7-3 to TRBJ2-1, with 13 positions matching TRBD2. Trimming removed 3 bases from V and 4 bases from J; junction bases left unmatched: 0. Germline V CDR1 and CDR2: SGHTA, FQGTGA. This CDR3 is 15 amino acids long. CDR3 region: CASSLGLAGYNEQFF. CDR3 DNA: TGTGCCAGCAGCTTGGGACTAGCGGGGTACAATGAGCAGTTCTTC.

Here the CDR3 reads CATSDWGAGARQETQYF. In DNA, the CDR3 is TGTGCCACCAGTGATTGGGGGGCGGGGGCCCGCCAAGAGACCCAGTACTTC. The chain carries TRBV24-1 and TRBJ2-5; D is possibly TRBD2 (7 bases). V lost 2 bases and J 1 base, leaving 16 bases between the germline ends. This CDR3 has 17 residues. Germline V CDR1 and CDR2: KGHDR, SFDVKD.

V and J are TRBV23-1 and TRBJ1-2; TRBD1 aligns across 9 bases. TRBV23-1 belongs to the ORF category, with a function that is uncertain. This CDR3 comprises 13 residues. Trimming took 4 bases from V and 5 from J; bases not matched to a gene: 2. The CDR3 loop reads CASSRDREYGYTF. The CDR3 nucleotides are TGCGCCAGCAGTCGGGACAGGGAGTATGGCTACACCTTC.